This T cell receptor beta chain comes out of a study of memory CD4+ T cells and cytomegalovirus serostatus. The sort gate was single viable CD3+CD4+CD8-CD45RO+ cells for memory CD4+ T cells. This CDR3 spans 13 amino acids. Per germline, CDR1 KGHSH and CDR2 LQKENI. Trimming took off 2 bases at V and 2 bases at J, with 3 bases between the two ends. This clone was seen only a few times. In the original processing: Out-of-frame sequences were removed, leaving a few million distinct TCRbeta sequences. The repertoire was sequenced with immunoSEQ multiplex PCR; TCRdb's copy has only in-frame clones and lacks some. D and trimming were read from the DNA, whereas the V and J calls and clone size are those reported in that table. The sample records about 56,000 clones, roughly 82% being singletons.

The chain links TRBV18 to TRBJ2-2; D is ambiguous. This TCR was recovered from an adult in good health and CMV-seronegative. The source material was memory CD4+ T cells from blood. CDR3 in DNA: TGTGCCAGCTCACCATCTAACACCGGGGAGCTGTTTTTT. It yields the protein CASSPSNTGELFF.